The entry below describes one TCR beta chain. Its specificity is unknown. The sample comes from a study of graft-versus-host responses after intestinal transplantation. The ends were cut back, 5 bases at V and 7 bases at J, with 18 bases in the middle. This CDR3 has 15 amino acids. Germline-derived CDR1 and CDR2 are LNHDA and SQIVND (reference sequence). Study conclusions and caveats: Detected in recipient marrow were GvH clones, some of which were first observed in ileum or blood. Clonal ratios of graft-versus-host to host-versus-graft in allografts were high for patients exhibiting graft-donor T cell macrochimerism.

Some clones are missing from TCRdb's copy, which holds only in-frame ones; the method was immunoSEQ multiplex PCR. The sample lists some 79,000 clones, about 88% occurring once. The source of this sequence is a human donor who received an intestinal transplant. This sequence joins TRBV19 and TRBJ1-5; D is uncertain. The sample here was unstimulated CD4+ T cells sorted from spleen or lymph node cells, taken before intestinal transplant. In nucleotides, the CDR3 is TGTGCCAGTAGTCCCAAACAACGGGGTAAACAGCCCCAGCATTTT. It codes for CASSPKQRGKQPQHF. Filled out from reference TRBV19 and TRBJ1-5, the complete variable domain reads DGGITQSPKYLFRKEGQNVTLSCEQNLNHDAMYWYRQDPGQGLRLIYYSQIVNDFQKGDIAEGYSVSREKKESFPLTVTSAQKNPTAFYLCASSPKQRGKQPQHFGDGTRLSIL.